Below, 10 T cell receptor beta chains from the same sample are listed, as sequenced in a study of shared clonotypes between healthy human individuals. Profiling relied on immunoSEQ multiplex PCR, and the TCRdb table lists in-frame clones only, not all of them. The repertoire has a few million clones, 90% to 97% of them found once; the top ten carry about 0.13%. Source material: naive CD4+ T cells sorted from blood. Described subset: CD45RA+ positively selected. Receptors originate from a man aged 18 to 30 in good health.

The chain has TRBV27 and TRBJ2-7; D is perhaps TRBD1 or TRBD2 (5 bases each). The CDR3 extends over 13 amino acids. Germline loops: CDR1 MNHEY, CDR2 SMNVEV (reference sequence). Trimming shortened V by 4 bases and J by 6 bases, and 13 bases separated the two germline ends. CDR3 in DNA: TGTGCCAGCAGTTCAGGGCAGGCGGGCGAGCAGTACTTC. Translation: CASSSGQAGEQYF.

The genes are TRBV29-1 and TRBJ1-1; no definite D call. The germline CDR1 and CDR2 sequences are SQVTM and ANQGSEA. V was trimmed by 1 base and J by 0 bases, leaving 15 bases between them. There are 16 residues in the CDR3. The CDR3 reads CSVEGARLTLNTEAFF. As DNA, the CDR3 is TGCAGCGTTGAAGGGGCCAGGCTGACCTTGAACACTGAAGCTTTCTTT.

The chain couples TRBV30 to TRBJ2-3; 9 nucleotides line up with TRBD1. Germline CDR1 and CDR2: GTSNPN and SVGIG (reference sequence). V was clipped by 8 bases and J by 4 bases; unmatched bases: 10. The CDR3 has 14 amino acids. CDR3 loop: CAHGTGKGADTQYF. CDR3 coding DNA: TGTGCCCACGGGACAGGGAAGGGCGCAGATACGCAGTATTTT.

V is TRBV7-2 and J is TRBJ2-5; no clear D. The CDR3 contains 14 residues. Germline V lookup: CDR1 SGHTA, CDR2 FQGNSA. V gave up 1 base and J gave up 1 base, with 7 bases separating them. CDR3 sequence reads: CASSLGSAQETQYF. CDR3 nucleotide sequence: TGTGCCAGCAGCTTAGGTTCAGCCCAAGAGACCCAGTACTTC.

A remark on this clone: The same CDR3 arises from other DNA sequences in this sample as well. The chain recombines TRBV7-2 with TRBJ2-2, with D uncertain. The CDR3 runs 15 residues. The V and J ends lost 0 bases and 2 bases respectively, with 7 bases between them. Germline loops: CDR1 SGHTA, CDR2 FQGNSA. The DNA for the CDR3 is TGTGCCAGCAGCTTAGCAGGGCCCAACACCGGGGAGCTGTTTTTT. Translation: CASSLAGPNTGELFF.

This chain connects TRBV19 to TRBJ1-2; D possibly corresponds to TRBD1 (5 bases). Germline-derived CDR1 and CDR2 are LNHDA and SQIVND (reference sequence). This CDR3 has 13 residues. Trimming stripped 3 bases from V and 7 bases from J, with 12 bases between. CDR3 residues: CASSISAGSGYTF. The DNA for the CDR3 is TGTGCCAGTAGTATCTCGGCAGGGTCTGGCTACACCTTC. Full variable domain (remainder filled in from reference TRBV19 and TRBJ1-2): DGGITQSPKYLFRKEGQNVTLSCEQNLNHDAMYWYRQDPGQGLRLIYYSQIVNDFQKGDIAEGYSVSREKKESFPLTVTSAQKNPTAFYLCASSISAGSGYTFGSGTRLTVV.

The rearrangement uses TRBV29-1 and TRBJ2-5; TRBD2 might be the D (7 bases). The V end lost 5 bases, the J end lost 10 bases, and 17 bases lay between the germline ends. The CDR3 covers 12 residues. Germline lookup yields CDR1 SQVTM and CDR2 ANQGSEA. In nucleotides, the CDR3 is TGCAGCGTTTTACTCTCAGGGGAGGGCCAGTACTTC. This codes for CSVLLSGEGQYF.

A note on this clone: This sample includes further DNA sequences coding for the same CDR3. CDR3 bases: TGTGCCAGCAGCTTGGAGGGCAACTATGGCTACACCTTC. Amino acids: CASSLEGNYGYTF. This rearrangement joins TRBV5-6 to TRBJ1-2; D uncertain. The germline V gene encodes CDR1 SGHDT and CDR2 YYEEEE. V was shortened by 0 bases and J by 2 bases, with 5 bases between the two germline ends. This CDR3 is 13 amino acids long.

V and J are TRBV18 and TRBJ2-7; 8 bases map to TRBD1. The CDR3 sequence is 16 residues long. After removal of 5 bases from V and 0 bases from J, the junction contained 9 bases not matched to a gene. Germline-derived CDR1 and CDR2 are KGHSH and LQKENI. CDR3 DNA sequence: TGTGCCAGCTCAGCATCGCGGGACAGGAGCTCCTACGAGCAGTACTTC. Protein sequence: CASSASRDRSSYEQYF.

This clone was seen only once. The chain uses TRBV11-2 and TRBJ2-5; tentative D call: TRBD1 (5 bases). Per germline, CDR1 SGHAT and CDR2 FQNNGV. V lost 4 bases to trimming and J lost 5 bases, with 11 bases between them. The CDR3 length is 13 residues. CDR3 DNA: TGTGCCAGCAGCTATCAGGGCATCGAGACCCAGTACTTC. Its protein product is CASSYQGIETQYF.